These 21 T cell receptor beta chains were sequenced from one sample in a study of glioma-infiltrating T cells. The iRepertoire nested amplicon-rescue multiplex PCR amplified TCR alpha and beta CDR3s from RNA. TCRdb reprocessed the multiplex PCR reads via MiXCR and lists one record per CDR3 protein. The table has roughly 42,000 distinct CDR3 sequences, around 22% seen once; the top ten hold more than 5.5%. The specimen was glioma tissue, nonneoplastic brain tissue, or PBMCs (not recorded which). These receptors were obtained from a human donor with low-grade glioma or glioblastoma, undergoing nonglioma brain surgery, or in good health (not recorded which).

This clonotype was detected many times. V and J are TRBV7-2 and TRBJ2-7; 7 nucleotides align to TRBD2. The CDR3 has 14 amino acids. CDR1 SGHTA and CDR2 FQGNSA come from the germline V gene. V dropped 3 bases and J dropped 3; count of bases not matched to a gene: 5. CDR3 bases: TGTGCCAGCAGCTTTGGGGGGGGGAGCTACGAGCAGTACGTC. Its translation is CASSFGGGSYEQYV.

Notes on this clonotype: Given a much more abundant clone one base away, this may be a read error. The gene calls are TRBV19 and TRBJ1-2; D is undetermined. Trimming removed 9 bases from V and 7 bases from J, with 15 bases in between. CDR3 length: 12 residues. Germline V gene sequence: CDR1 LNHDA, CDR2 SQIVND (reference sequence). The CDR3 sequence is CASDLTGRGYTF. As DNA, the CDR3 is TGTGCCAGCGACCTTACCGGACGTGGCTACACCTTC.

This clonotype was counted ten times or more. V and J are TRBV7-2 and TRBJ2-5, with a tentative D call TRBD1 (6 bases). With 5 bases removed from V and 4 bases from J, the gap between germline ends came to 11 bases. The CDR3 loop spans 13 amino acids. Per germline, CDR1 SGHTA and CDR2 FQGNSA. The CDR3 sequence: CASSTPRGETQYF. The CDR3 coding sequence is TGTGCCAGCAGCACGCCCAGGGGAGAGACCCAGTACTTC. Using reference TRBV7-2 and TRBJ2-5 for the parts outside the CDR3, the full variable domain is GAGVSQSPSNKVTEKGKDVELRCDPISGHTALYWYRQSLGQGLEFLIYFQGNSAPDKSGLPSDRFSAERTGGSVSTLTIQRTQQEDSAVYLCASSTPRGETQYFGPGTRLLVL.

This clonotype showed up many times. This rearrangement joins TRBV12-3 or TRBV12-4 to TRBJ1-5; no reliable D call. The CDR3 runs to 12 residues. V dropped 6 bases and J dropped 7 bases, with 10 bases sitting between them. For the CDR3, the DNA is TGTGCCAGCAGCCTGGGAGGACAGCCCCAGCATTTT. As protein: CASSLGGQPQHF.

This clonotype came up many times. The chain joins TRBV19 to TRBJ1-1; D unresolved. Trimming removed 8 bases at V and 5 bases at J, with 15 bases between. Germline CDR1 reads LNHDA; CDR2 reads SQIVND (reference sequence). This CDR3 has 13 amino acids. The CDR3 loop reads CASRKGSGTEAFF. In nucleotides, the CDR3 is TGTGCCAGTCGGAAAGGGAGTGGGACTGAAGCTTTCTTT.

In nucleotides, the CDR3 is TGTGCCAGCAGTTTATGCGCACGGGGTGGGACAGACACAGATACGCAGTATTTT. As protein: CASSLCARGGTDTDTQYF. The chain combines TRBV27 with TRBJ2-3, with 7 bases matching TRBD1. The CDR3 loop spans 18 amino acids. Germline V lookup: CDR1 MNHEY, CDR2 SMNVEV (reference sequence). V gave up 1 base and J gave up 2 bases; unmatched junction bases: 12.

This clonotype was counted many times. The V and J genes are TRBV2 and TRBJ1-4, with D possibly being TRBD1 (6 bases). There are 13 residues in the CDR3. V was clipped by 7 bases and J by 7 bases, with 13 bases between them. Germline CDR1 and CDR2: SNHLY and FYNNEI. This CDR3 reads CASNREGGEKLFF. In nucleotides, the CDR3 is TGTGCCAGCAACAGGGAGGGTGGTGAAAAACTGTTTTTT.

This clonotype showed up many times. The V gene is TRBV5-4, the J gene TRBJ2-7; TRBD2 agrees at 9 bases. CDR3 length: 16 amino acids. Germline lookup yields CDR1 SGHNT and CDR2 YYREEE (reference sequence). Germline trimming cut 4 bases from V and 7 bases from J; bases unmatched to any gene: 15. CDR3 loop: CASSTGTSQLKGEQYF. The CDR3 DNA sequence: TGTGCCAGCAGCACCGGGACTAGCCAGTTAAAGGGAGAGCAGTACTTC.

This clonotype has at least ten counts. The chain is built from TRBV2 and TRBJ2-3; D is possibly TRBD2 (7 bases). Germline CDR1 and CDR2: SNHLY and FYNNEI. Trimming removed 9 bases from V and 4 bases from J, with 14 bases in between. The CDR3 has 13 residues. CDR3 amino acids: CASTGGGADTQYF. The CDR3 DNA reads TGTGCCAGTACGGGCGGGGGCGCAGATACGCAGTATTTT.

There are many counts of this clonotype. The rearrangement joins TRBV18 to TRBJ2-1; no reliable D call. The CDR3 sequence is 16 residues long. CDR1 KGHSH and CDR2 LQKENI come from the germline V gene. Trimming removed 5 bases at V and 0 bases at J, with 14 bases between. The CDR3 DNA reads as TGTGCCAGCTCAAATGGACGTCTGGGCTCCTACAATGAGCAGTTCTTC. It encodes CASSNGRLGSYNEQFF.

This clonotype was recorded many times. This chain connects TRBV20-1 to TRBJ2-7, with 9 bases lining up with TRBD1. This CDR3 is built from 14 residues. Germline V gives CDR1 DFQATT, CDR2 SNEGSKA (reference sequence). Trimming at V came to 5 bases and at J to 3 bases, leaving 8 bases not matched to a gene. In DNA, the CDR3 is TGCAGTGCTGCTCGCAGGACAGGGGACTACGAGCAGTACTTC. Residues: CSAARRTGDYEQYF.

In this sample, this clonotype turned up many times. This chain connects TRBV20-1 to TRBJ2-1; TRBD2 matches 10 bases. CDR1 and CDR2 (germline): DFQATT, SNEGSKA (reference sequence). V trimming: 0 bases; J trimming: 8 bases; junction bases outside the gene matches: 7. The CDR3 is made up of 15 amino acids. The CDR3 region is CSARDAQREGDEQFF. CDR3 bases: TGCAGTGCTAGAGATGCCCAGCGGGAGGGCGATGAGCAGTTCTTC.

With regard to this clonotype: Sequence at one end of the junction differs from germline and may be a read error. CDR3 sequence reads: CASRQGKTLGAFF. The CDR3 nucleotides read TGTGCCAGCCGCCAAGGTAAGACTCTCGGAGCTTTCTTT. The chain couples TRBV3-1 to TRBJ1-1; the D is unclear. From germline, CDR1 is LGHDT and CDR2 YNNKEL (reference sequence). The CDR3 runs to 13 residues.

About this clonotype itself: One base away lies a much larger clone, so this may be a sequencing read error. The rearrangement uses TRBV5-1 and TRBJ1-1; D is possibly TRBD1 (5 bases). V was trimmed by 0 bases and J by 1 base, leaving 16 bases between them. The CDR3 is 17 residues long. Looked up from germline, CDR1 is SGHRS and CDR2 is YFSETQ. CDR3: CASSLGGGDTPNTEAFF. As DNA, the CDR3 is TGCGCCAGCAGCTTGGGCGGGGGTGACACTCCGAACACTGAAGCTTTCTTT.

Concerning this clonotype itself: This may stem from a read error, because a much larger clone lies one nucleotide away. The chain couples TRBV5-1 to TRBJ2-3, with D perhaps TRBD2 (5 bases). The CDR3 is made up of 16 amino acids. With 5 bases removed from V and 0 bases from J, the gap between germline ends came to 16 bases. Germline assignment: CDR1 SGHRS and CDR2 YFSETQ. The CDR3 is CASSTLPADSTDTQYF. For the CDR3, the DNA is TGCGCCAGCAGTACCCTACCAGCGGATAGCACAGATACGCAGTATTTT. Drawing the rest from reference TRBV5-1 and TRBJ2-3, the complete variable domain is KAGVTQTPRYLIKTRGQQVTLSCSPISGHRSVSWYQQTPGQGLQFLFEYFSETQRNKGNFPGRFSGRQFSNSRSEMNVSTLELGDSALYLCASSTLPADSTDTQYFGPGTRLTVL.

This chain uses TRBV20-1 with TRBJ2-7; D is tentatively TRBD1 or TRBD2 (5 bases each). This CDR3 is built from 17 residues. The V gene lost 3 bases and the J gene lost 3 bases, with 24 bases spanning the gap. Germline V gives CDR1 DFQATT, CDR2 SNEGSKA (reference sequence). DNA for the CDR3: TGCAGTGCTAGGAACGGGGCGACAGCCCGAGAACTCTACGAGCAGTACTTC. Encoded protein: CSARNGATARELYEQYF.

Only one count was recorded for this clonotype. Germline is not matched at one junction end, which may reflect a read error. This rearrangement joins TRBV28 to TRBJ1-1; a weak D match, TRBD1 (5 bases). The germline CDR1 and CDR2 sequences are MDHEN and SYDVKM. CDR3 size: 14 residues. CDR3 in DNA: TGTGCCAGCAGTATCGTTGCAATGGACACTGAGGCTTTCTTT. This encodes CASSIVAMDTEAFF. Filled out from reference TRBV28 and TRBJ1-1, the complete variable domain reads DVKVTQSSRYLVKRTGEKVFLECVQDMDHENMFWYRQDPGLGLRLIYFSYDVKMKEKGDIPEGYSVSREKKERFSLILESASTNQTSMYLCASSIVAMDTEAFFGQGTRLTVV.

The chain joins TRBV7-9 to TRBJ1-1; D is possibly TRBD1 (5 bases). Trimming left V 3 bases short and J 5 bases short, with 22 bases between. In germline, CDR1 is SEHNR, CDR2 FQNEAQ (reference sequence). CDR3 length equals 17 residues. The CDR3 sequence is CASSFRSGTSGVTEAFF. CDR3 DNA sequence: TGTGCCAGCAGCTTTAGATCCGGGACCTCGGGAGTAACTGAAGCTTTCTTT. Based on the CDR3 plus reference TRBV7-9 and TRBJ1-1, the full variable domain is DTGVSQNPRHKITKRGQNVTFRCDPISEHNRLYWYRQTLGQGPEFLTYFQNEAQLEKSRLLSDRFSAERPKGSFSTLEIQRTEQGDSAMYLCASSFRSGTSGVTEAFFGQGTRLTVV.

This sequence joins TRBV7-9 and TRBJ2-5; 13 bases match TRBD2. CDR3 length: 16 residues. Germline CDR1 reads SEHNR; CDR2 reads FQNEAQ (reference sequence). V shed 3 bases and J 2 bases; nucleotides not matched to a gene: 3. The CDR3: CASSFTSGGAQETQYF. The CDR3 DNA is TGTGCCAGCAGCTTCACTAGCGGGGGGGCGCAAGAGACCCAGTACTTC.

V and J are TRBV7-3 and TRBJ2-5; possible D gene TRBD2, 6 bases. V was shortened by 5 bases and J by 0 bases, with 31 bases between the two germline ends. This CDR3 spans 21 amino acids. CDR1 SGHTA and CDR2 FQGTGA come from the germline V gene. This CDR3 is CASSRTTKPPGLRLYQETQYF. Written as DNA, the CDR3 is TGTGCCAGCAGCCGCACCACAAAGCCCCCGGGACTCCGCCTGTACCAAGAGACCCAGTACTTC.

CDR3 in amino acids: CASSDGITYEQYF. In DNA, the CDR3 is TGTGCCAGCAGTGATGGGATAACCTACGAGCAGTACTTC. V gene TRBV6-1 combines with J gene TRBJ2-7; D call uncertain. V was cut by 3 bases and J by 2 bases, with 8 bases left in between. CDR1 MNHNS and CDR2 SASEGT come from the germline V gene. The CDR3 spans 13 residues.